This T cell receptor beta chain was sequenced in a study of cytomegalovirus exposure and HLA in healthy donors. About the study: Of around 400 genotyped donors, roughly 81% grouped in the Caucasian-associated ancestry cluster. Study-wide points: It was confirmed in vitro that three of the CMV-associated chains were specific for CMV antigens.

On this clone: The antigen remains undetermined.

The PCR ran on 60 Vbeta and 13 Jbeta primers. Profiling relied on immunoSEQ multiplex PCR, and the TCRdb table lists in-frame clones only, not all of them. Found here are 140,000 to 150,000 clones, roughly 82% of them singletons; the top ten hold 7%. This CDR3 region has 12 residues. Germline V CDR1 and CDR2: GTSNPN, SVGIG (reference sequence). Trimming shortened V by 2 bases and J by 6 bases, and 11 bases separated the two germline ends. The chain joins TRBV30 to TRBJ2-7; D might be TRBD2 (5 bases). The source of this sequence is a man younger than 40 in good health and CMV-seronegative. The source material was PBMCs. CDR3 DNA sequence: TGTGCCTGGAGTAGAGGGAGAGGCGAGCAGTACTTC. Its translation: CAWSRGRGEQYF. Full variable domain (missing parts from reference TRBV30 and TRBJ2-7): SQTIHQWPATLVQPVGSPLSLECTVEGTSNPNLYWYRQAAGRGLQLLFYSVGIGQISSEVPQNLSASRPQDRQFILSSKKLLLSDSGFYLCAWSRGRGEQYFGPGTRLTVT.